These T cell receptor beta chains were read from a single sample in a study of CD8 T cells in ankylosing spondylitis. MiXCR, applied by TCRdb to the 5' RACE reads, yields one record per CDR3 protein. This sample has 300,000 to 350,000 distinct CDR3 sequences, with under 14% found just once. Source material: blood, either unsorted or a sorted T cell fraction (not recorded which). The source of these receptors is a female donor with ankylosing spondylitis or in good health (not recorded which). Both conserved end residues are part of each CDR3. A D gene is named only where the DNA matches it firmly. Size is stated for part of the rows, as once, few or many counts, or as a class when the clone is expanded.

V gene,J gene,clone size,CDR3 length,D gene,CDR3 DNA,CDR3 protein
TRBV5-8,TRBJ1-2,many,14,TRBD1,TGTGCCAGCAGCTTGCCCCAGGGGGCGCGGGGCTACACCTTC,CASSLPQGARGYTF
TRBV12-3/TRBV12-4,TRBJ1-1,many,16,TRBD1,TGTGCCAGCAGTTTAGACCTGACAGGGCAGAACACTGAAGCTTTCTTT,CASSLDLTGQNTEAFF
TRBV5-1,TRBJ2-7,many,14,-,TGCGCCAGCAGCTCAGGGTTTTTGGCCCACGAGCAGTACTTC,CASSSGFLAHEQYF
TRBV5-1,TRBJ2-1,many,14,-,TGCGCCAGCAGCTCCGGGACCCTCTACAATGAGCAGTTCTTC,CASSSGTLYNEQFF
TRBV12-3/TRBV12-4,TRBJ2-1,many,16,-,TGTGCCAGCAGTCCCAGCGGGTCGCCAAGCTACAATGAGCAGTTCTTC,CASSPSGSPSYNEQFF
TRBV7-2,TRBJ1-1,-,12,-,TGTGCCAGCAGCCGGGGGCCAACTGAAGCTTTCTTT,CASSRGPTEAFF
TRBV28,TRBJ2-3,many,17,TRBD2,TGTGCCAGCAGTTTTGTCCCTAGCGGGGCCCTAGGGGATACGCAGTATTTT,CASSFVPSGALGDTQYF
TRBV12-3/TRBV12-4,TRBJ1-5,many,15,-,TGTGCCAGCAGTCCGCCCGGCAGGGTCAATCAGCCCCAGCATTTT,CASSPPGRVNQPQHF
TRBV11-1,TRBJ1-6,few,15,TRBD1,TGTGCCAGCAGCTACTACCGAACAGGGGATTCACCCCTCCACTTT,CASSYYRTGDSPLHF
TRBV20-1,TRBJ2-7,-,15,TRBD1,TGCAGTGCCAACCTGGGACAGGGGAGCGGGTACGAGCAGTACTTC,CSANLGQGSGYEQYF
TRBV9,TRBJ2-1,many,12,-,TGTGCCAGCAGCGCCAACCGCGGTGAGCAGTTCTTC,CASSANRGEQFF
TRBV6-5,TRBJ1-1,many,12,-,TGTGCCAGCAGAAGGACTGGGACTGAAGCTTTCTTT,CASRRTGTEAFF
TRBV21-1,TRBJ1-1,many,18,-,TGTGCCAGCAGCAGGGAAGTGGCAGGGGATAAAAAGAACACTGAAGCTTTCTTT,CASSREVAGDKKNTEAFF
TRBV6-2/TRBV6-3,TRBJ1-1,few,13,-,TGTGCCAGCAGTCTACTTTCAGGGGCTGAAGCTTTCTTT,CASSLLSGAEAFF
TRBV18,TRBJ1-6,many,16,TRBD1,TGTGCCAGCTCACCACCCAGGGACAGGATTAATTCACCCCTCCACTTT,CASSPPRDRINSPLHF
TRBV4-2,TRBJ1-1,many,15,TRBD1,TGTGCCAGCAGCCAAGGGACAGGGTCTCGGACTGAAGCTTTCTTT,CASSQGTGSRTEAFF
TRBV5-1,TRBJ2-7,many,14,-,TGCGCCTCTACACTAAGGGACCCATCGTACGAGCAGTACTTC,CASTLRDPSYEQYF
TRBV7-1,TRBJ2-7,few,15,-,TGTGCCAGCAGCCCGGGGCTCCTTCGCTCCTACGAGCAGTACTTC,CASSPGLLRSYEQYF
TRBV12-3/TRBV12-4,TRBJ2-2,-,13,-,TGTGCCAGCGGTCCTACCGACACCGGGGAGCTGTTTTTT,CASGPTDTGELFF
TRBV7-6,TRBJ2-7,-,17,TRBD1,TGTGCCAGCAGCTTAGAGTCCGGGACAGGGGGCTTGGTCGAGCAGTACTTC,CASSLESGTGGLVEQYF
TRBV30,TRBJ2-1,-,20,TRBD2,TGTGCCTGGACCCCTCTCCGAGTCCGGGGGGGGGCGGGACCTTACAATGAGCAGTTCTTC,CAWTPLRVRGGAGPYNEQFF
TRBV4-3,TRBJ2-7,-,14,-,TGCGCCAGCAGCCAAGATGGGAACCTCGGGGAGCAGTACTTC,CASSQDGNLGEQYF
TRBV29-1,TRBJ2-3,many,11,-,TGCAGCGTTGTGGTAACAGATACGCAGTATTTT,CSVVVTDTQYF
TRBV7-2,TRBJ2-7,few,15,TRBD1,TGTGCCAGCAGCTTAGGAGGACAGGTGACCTACGAGCAGTACTTC,CASSLGGQVTYEQYF
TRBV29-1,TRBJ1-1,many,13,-,TGCAGCGTTAGGGGGGGGAAGAACACTGAAGCTTTCTTT,CSVRGGKNTEAFF
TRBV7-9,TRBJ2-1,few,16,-,TGTGCCAGCAGCGGTGGGGAACTGGAAAGGGGCGATGAGCAGTTCTTC,CASSGGELERGDEQFF